Below are 20 T cell receptor beta chains sequenced from a single sample in a study of blood T cell repertoires in COVID-19. Profiling relied on immunoSEQ multiplex PCR, and the TCRdb table lists in-frame clones only, not all of them. The sample includes about 130,000 clones, less than 90% seen only once; the top ten take 2.3%. The source material was PBMCs or T cells enriched from blood (not recorded which). The receptors come from a woman aged 45 to 65 who had recovered from COVID-19.

The rearrangement links TRBV4-3 to TRBJ1-4, with D possibly being TRBD1 (6 bases). The CDR3 has 15 amino acids. In germline, CDR1 is LGHNA, CDR2 YSLEER. V dropped 3 bases and J dropped 4 bases, with 12 bases sitting between them. Here the CDR3 reads CASSQAGDVNEKLFF. CDR3 in DNA: TGCGCCAGCAGCCAGGCAGGGGATGTTAATGAAAAACTGTTTTTT.

J is TRBJ2-7 and V is TRBV19; D not resolved. From germline, CDR1 is LNHDA and CDR2 SQIVND (reference sequence). This CDR3 contains 15 residues. The V end lost 4 bases, the J end lost 2 bases, and 15 bases lay between the germline ends. The CDR3 spells CASSRSSTSTYEQYF. In DNA form, the CDR3 reads TGTGCCAGTAGTAGGTCCAGTACCTCAACCTACGAGCAGTACTTC.

This chain links TRBV7-2 with TRBJ2-1; TRBD2 agrees at 12 bases. This CDR3 contains 15 residues. After removal of 8 bases from V and 6 bases from J, the junction contained 8 bases not matched to a gene. The germline gives CDR1 SGHTA, CDR2 FQGNSA. The CDR3 nucleotides are TGTGCCAGCCGGGTAGCTAGCGGGGGGGCCAATGAGCAGTTCTTC. It encodes CASRVASGGANEQFF.

J is TRBJ2-5 and V is TRBV18; D possibly corresponds to TRBD1 (5 bases). The length of the CDR3 is 13 residues. V shed 3 bases and J shed 2 bases, with 7 bases lying between them. Germline V gene lookup returns CDR1 KGHSH and CDR2 LQKENI. The CDR3 sequence is CASSPGRQETQYF. The CDR3 nucleotides are TGTGCCAGCTCACCGGGGCGTCAAGAGACCCAGTACTTC.

The rearrangement links TRBV11-3 to TRBJ2-7; TRBD2 agrees at 7 bases. In germline, CDR1 is SGHNT, CDR2 YENEEA. Trimming cost V 7 bases and J 6 bases; bases outside gene matches: 21. The CDR3 contains 17 residues. CDR3 DNA: TGTGCCAGCAACAACCAGGGCCCAGCGGGGAGTGGGAGCGAGCAGTACTTC. This codes for CASNNQGPAGSGSEQYF.

The J gene is TRBJ1-1, the V gene TRBV3-1 (or the pseudogene TRBV3-2); D perhaps matches TRBD1 (5 bases). CDR1 LGHDT and CDR2 YNNKEL come from the germline V gene (reference sequence). The V end lost 0 bases, the J end lost 3 bases, and 11 bases lay between the germline ends. The CDR3 has 15 residues. CDR3 in amino acids: CASSQEGRGHTEAFF. The CDR3 DNA follows: TGTGCCAGCAGCCAAGAAGGGCGGGGCCACACTGAAGCTTTCTTT.

This chain uses TRBV4-1 with TRBJ1-5; TRBD1 aligns across 8 bases. The CDR3 extends over 16 amino acids. Per the germline V gene, CDR1 is MGHRA and CDR2 is YSYEKL. V shed 0 bases, J shed 4 bases, and the junction held 5 bases outside the gene matches. The CDR3 region is CASSQDPGQANQPQHF. DNA of the CDR3: TGCGCCAGCAGCCAAGACCCGGGACAGGCGAATCAGCCCCAGCATTTT.

The chain couples TRBV2 to TRBJ1-4, with D perhaps matching TRBD1 (6 bases). The CDR3 runs to 15 residues. Germline-derived CDR1 and CDR2 are SNHLY and FYNNEI. With 4 bases removed from V and 8 bases from J, the gap between germline ends came to 17 bases. Here the CDR3 reads CASSVSPGDFEKLFF. The CDR3 DNA sequence: TGTGCCAGCAGTGTTAGCCCAGGGGATTTCGAAAAACTGTTTTTT. The complete variable domain, with remaining parts taken from reference TRBV2 and TRBJ1-4, reads EPEVTQTPSHQVTQMGQEVILRCVPISNHLYFYWYRQILGQKVEFLVSFYNNEISEKSEIFDDQFSVERPDGSNFTLKIRSTKLEDSAMYFCASSVSPGDFEKLFFGSGTQLSVL.

CDR3 residues: CASSLSGGRTYEQYF. The CDR3 DNA sequence: TGTGCCAGCAGCTTATCAGGGGGCCGGACCTACGAGCAGTACTTC. J is TRBJ2-7 and V is TRBV7-6, with 8 bases identical to TRBD1. The CDR3 is made up of 15 amino acids. Per the germline V gene, CDR1 is SGHVS and CDR2 is FNYEAQ. Losses at the gene ends were 2 bases for V and 2 bases for J; bases not matched to a gene: 5.

V and J are TRBV10-2 and TRBJ1-1, with 8 bases aligning to TRBD1. After removal of 6 bases from V and 6 bases from J, the junction contained 9 bases not matched to a gene. This CDR3 has 14 residues. The germline CDR1 and CDR2 sequences are WSHSY and SAAADI. CDR3 amino acids: CASREPRGRSEAFF. The CDR3 region has the DNA TGCGCCAGCAGAGAACCCAGGGGGCGATCTGAAGCTTTCTTT.

This clone came up once. V is TRBV12-5 and J is TRBJ2-5, with a tentative D call TRBD1 (6 bases). V was shortened by 0 bases and J by 1 base, with 12 bases between the two germline ends. Looked up from germline, CDR1 is LGHNT and CDR2 is FRNRAP. The CDR3 runs to 16 residues. The CDR3 DNA is TGTGCTAGTGGTTTGGTACAGGGCGGTTTCCAAGAGACCCAGTACTTC. Translated: CASGLVQGGFQETQYF.

The gene calls are TRBV12-5 and TRBJ2-1; 13 nucleotides line up with TRBD2. CDR3 length: 15 amino acids. J lost 6 bases, V lost 5 bases, and 4 bases had no gene match. CDR1 is LGHNT and CDR2 is FRNRAP in the germline V gene. CDR3: CASGQLAGGLNEQFF. The CDR3 nucleotides read TGTGCTAGTGGTCAACTAGCGGGGGGGCTCAATGAGCAGTTCTTC.

The chain couples TRBV5-1 to TRBJ2-7, with D maybe TRBD1 (5 bases). V lost 0 bases to trimming and J lost 0 bases, with 10 bases between them. Germline V CDR1 and CDR2: SGHRS, YFSETQ. The CDR3 runs 15 residues. Here the CDR3 reads CASSLAAGSSYEQYF. For the CDR3, the DNA is TGCGCCAGCAGCTTGGCGGCAGGGTCCTCCTACGAGCAGTACTTC.

The CDR3 nucleotides read TGTGCCAGCAGCTTATCCGACTCCGGGGGAGAGCAGTACTTC. It is translated as CASSLSDSGGEQYF. This chain links TRBV7-9 with TRBJ2-7, with TRBD2 as a possible D gene (6 bases). Germline CDR1 reads SEHNR; CDR2 reads FQNEAQ (reference sequence). There are 14 residues in the CDR3. Between the trimmed V and J ends, which lost 2 bases and 7 bases, there was a span of 15 bases.

The chain recombines TRBV9 with TRBJ1-1, with D perhaps matching TRBD1 (6 bases). V was cut by 0 bases and J by 4 bases, with 16 bases left in between. The CDR3 has 16 residues. Germline loops: CDR1 SGDLS, CDR2 YYNGEE. CDR3 sequence: CASSVGGGRLVTEAFF. The CDR3 DNA reads as TGTGCCAGCAGCGTAGGCGGGGGGCGGTTGGTCACTGAAGCTTTCTTT.

The chain's CDR3 is CAINTGSSSSGANVLTF. CDR3 DNA: TGTGCCATCAACACAGGGAGTTCTAGTTCTGGGGCCAACGTCCTGACTTTC. The chain joins TRBV10-3 to TRBJ2-6, with D possibly being TRBD1 (6 bases). The CDR3 is 17 residues long. Trimming removed 7 bases at V and 1 base at J, with 17 bases between. Germline lookup yields CDR1 ENHRY and CDR2 SYGVKD.

The chain employs TRBV2 and TRBJ1-2; 7 nucleotides align to TRBD1. The CDR3 has 13 amino acids. V dropped 6 bases and J dropped 3; count of bases not matched to a gene: 4. CDR1 and CDR2 (germline): SNHLY, FYNNEI. CDR3 residues: CASSPGTDYGYTF. The CDR3 region has the DNA TGTGCCAGCAGCCCAGGGACAGACTATGGCTACACCTTC.

The chain employs TRBV6-1 and TRBJ1-6, with TRBD1 as a possible D gene (5 bases). The CDR3 length is 16 residues. The V gene lost 6 bases and the J gene lost 0 bases, with 12 bases spanning the gap. Germline V gene lookup returns CDR1 MNHNS and CDR2 SASEGT. The CDR3: CASSESDSSYNSPLHF. CDR3 sequence (DNA): TGTGCCAGCAGCGAAAGCGACAGCTCCTATAATTCACCCCTCCACTTT.

V gene TRBV2 combines with J gene TRBJ1-1, with D perhaps matching TRBD1 (5 bases). From germline, CDR1 is SNHLY and CDR2 FYNNEI. The CDR3 runs to 14 residues. Deletions cut 5 bases from V and 4 bases from J, with 14 bases between. The CDR3, as DNA: TGTGCCAGCAGTAACGGCAGGGTGTTCACTGAAGCTTTCTTT. This encodes CASSNGRVFTEAFF.

This chain links TRBV10-2 with TRBJ2-7; D is undetermined. Germline V gene sequence: CDR1 WSHSY, CDR2 SAAADI. The CDR3 covers 13 residues. With 4 bases removed from V and 0 bases from J, the gap between germline ends came to 7 bases. The CDR3 DNA reads as TGCGCCAGCAGTGTCGGTGCCTCCTACGAGCAGTACTTC. It translates to CASSVGASYEQYF.